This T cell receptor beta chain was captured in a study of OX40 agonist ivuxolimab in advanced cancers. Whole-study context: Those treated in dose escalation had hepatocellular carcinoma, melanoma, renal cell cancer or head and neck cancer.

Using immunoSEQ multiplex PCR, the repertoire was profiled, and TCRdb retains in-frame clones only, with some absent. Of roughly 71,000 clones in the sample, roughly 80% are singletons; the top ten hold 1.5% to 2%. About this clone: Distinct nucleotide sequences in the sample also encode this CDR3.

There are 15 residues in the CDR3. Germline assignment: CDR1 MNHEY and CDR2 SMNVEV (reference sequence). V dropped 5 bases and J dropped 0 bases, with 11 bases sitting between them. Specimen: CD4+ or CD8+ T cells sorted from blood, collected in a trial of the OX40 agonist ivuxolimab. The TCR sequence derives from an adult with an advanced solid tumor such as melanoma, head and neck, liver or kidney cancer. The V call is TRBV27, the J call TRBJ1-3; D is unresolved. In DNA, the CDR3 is TGTGCCAGCAGTCGCTCCGGATCCTCTGGAAACACCATATATTTT. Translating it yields CASSRSGSSGNTIYF.